This T cell receptor beta chain is from a study of radiation and T cells in renal cell carcinoma. The ends lost 5 bases at V and 4 bases at J; junction bases unmatched: 7. The CDR3 has 14 residues. From germline, CDR1 is MNHEY and CDR2 SMNVEV (reference sequence). Sequenced by immunoSEQ multiplex PCR; TCRdb stores in-frame clones only, minus some. This table holds about 95,000 clones, around 88% found once. The time point denotes: baseline pretreatment blood. Indicated treatment: 15 Gy SBRT to primary tumor, nephrectomy 4 weeks later. This renal cell carcinoma was of the clear cell type. The source material was blood, sampled from a patient whose treatment included radiotherapy and nephrectomy. The receptor was isolated from a man aged 45-60 years with renal cell carcinoma. This chain joins TRBV27 and TRBJ1-2, with TRBD1 matching 7 bases. The CDR3 DNA sequence: TGTGCCAGCAGTCCAAGACAGGGAGCCTATGGCTACACCTTC. Encoded protein: CASSPRQGAYGYTF.